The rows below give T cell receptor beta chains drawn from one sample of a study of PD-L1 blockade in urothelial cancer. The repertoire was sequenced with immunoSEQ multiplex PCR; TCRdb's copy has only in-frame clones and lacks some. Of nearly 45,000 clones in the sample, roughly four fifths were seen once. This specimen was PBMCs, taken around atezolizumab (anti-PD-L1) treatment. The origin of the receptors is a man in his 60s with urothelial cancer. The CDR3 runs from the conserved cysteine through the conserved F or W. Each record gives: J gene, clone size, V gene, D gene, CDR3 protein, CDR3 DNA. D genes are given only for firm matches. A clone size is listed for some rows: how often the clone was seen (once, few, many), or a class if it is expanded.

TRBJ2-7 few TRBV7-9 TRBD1 CASSLWDREWFGQYF TGTGCCAGCAGCCTATGGGACAGGGAATGGTTTGGGCAGTACTTC
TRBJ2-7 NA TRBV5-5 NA CASSLGLAVSSYEQYF TGTGCCAGCAGCTTGGGATTAGCGGTAAGCTCCTACGAGCAGTACTTC
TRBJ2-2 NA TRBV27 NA CASKSRETGELFF TGTGCCAGCAAATCCCGGGAGACCGGGGAGCTGTTTTTT
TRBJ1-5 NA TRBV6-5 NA CASSYDRYNQPQHF TGTGCCAGCAGTTATGACAGATACAATCAGCCCCAGCATTTT
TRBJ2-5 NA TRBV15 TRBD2 CATSRVAGVETQYF TGTGCCACCAGCAGAGTAGCGGGAGTGGAGACCCAGTACTTC
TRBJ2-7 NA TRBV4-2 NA CASSQLGGSTYYEQYF TGTGCCAGCAGCCAGCTTGGAGGGAGTACCTACTACGAGCAGTACTTC
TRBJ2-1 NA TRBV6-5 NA CASNTRTDTYNEQFF TGTGCCAGCAATACGCGGACTGACACCTACAATGAGCAGTTCTTC
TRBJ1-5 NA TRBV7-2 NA CASSPDSLNQPQHF TGTGCCAGCAGCCCTGACAGCCTCAATCAGCCCCAGCATTTT
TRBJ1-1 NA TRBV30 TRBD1 CAWSDRGLDTEAFF TGTGCCTGGTCGGACAGGGGGCTGGACACTGAAGCTTTCTTT
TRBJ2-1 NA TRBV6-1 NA CASSEAPTASSYNEQFF TGTGCCAGCAGTGAAGCCCCGACAGCAAGCTCCTACAATGAGCAGTTCTTC
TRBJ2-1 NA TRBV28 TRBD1 CASSLRGQGYNEQFF TGTGCCAGCAGTTTAAGGGGGCAGGGCTACAATGAGCAGTTCTTC
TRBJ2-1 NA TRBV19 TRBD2 CASTRLAGAANEQFF TGTGCCAGTACTCGACTAGCGGGGGCCGCCAATGAGCAGTTCTTC
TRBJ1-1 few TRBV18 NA CASSLHMNTEAFF TGTGCCAGCTCACTCCACATGAACACTGAAGCTTTCTTT
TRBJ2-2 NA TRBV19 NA CAIGGQGEGVGELFF TGTGCCATAGGGGGGCAGGGGGAAGGTGTCGGGGAGCTGTTTTTT
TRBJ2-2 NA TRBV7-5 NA CASSETSRQGGPGELFF TGTGCCAGCAGCGAAACAAGCCGACAGGGAGGCCCCGGGGAGCTGTTTTTT
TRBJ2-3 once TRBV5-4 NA CASSFPEGLGTDTQYF TGTGCCAGCAGCTTCCCGGAGGGGTTGGGCACAGATACGCAGTATTTT
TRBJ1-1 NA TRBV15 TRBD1 CATSRPGTGGHTEAFF TGTGCCACCAGCAGACCCGGGACAGGGGGACACACTGAAGCTTTCTTT
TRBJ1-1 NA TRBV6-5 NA CASSYSRGGGEAFF TGTGCCAGCAGTTACTCGAGGGGGGGCGGTGAAGCTTTCTTT
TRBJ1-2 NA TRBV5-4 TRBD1 CASSWDSAGNYGYTF TGTGCCAGCAGCTGGGACAGTGCTGGTAACTATGGCTACACCTTC
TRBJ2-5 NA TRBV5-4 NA CASSSGGLRRETQYF TGTGCCAGCAGCTCCGGGGGGCTGCGGCGGGAGACCCAGTACTTC
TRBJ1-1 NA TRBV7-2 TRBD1 CASSLQGLNTEAFF TGTGCCAGCAGCCTACAGGGGCTGAACACTGAAGCTTTCTTT
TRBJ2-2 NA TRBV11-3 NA CASSLDRGGELFF TGTGCCAGCAGCTTAGATCGGGGCGGGGAGCTGTTTTTT
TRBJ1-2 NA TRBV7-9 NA CASSKELVNYGYTF TGTGCCAGCAGCAAAGAGTTAGTTAACTATGGCTACACCTTC
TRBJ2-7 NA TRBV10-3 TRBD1 CASGRDRGSYEQYF TGTGCCTCAGGGCGGGACAGGGGATCCTACGAGCAGTACTTC
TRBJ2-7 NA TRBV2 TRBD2 CASSQRDGTYEQYF TGTGCCAGCAGTCAGCGGGACGGCACCTACGAGCAGTACTTC
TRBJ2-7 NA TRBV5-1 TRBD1 CASSLAMIIGQGLNSSYEQYF TGCGCCAGCAGCTTGGCTATGATTATCGGACAGGGCTTAAATTCCTCCTACGAGCAGTACTTC
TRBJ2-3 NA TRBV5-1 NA CASSLDRGTDTQYF TGCGCCAGCAGCTTGGATCGGGGCACAGATACGCAGTATTTT
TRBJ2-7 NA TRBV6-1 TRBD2 CASSSGTTAPYEQYF TGTGCCAGCAGTTCCGGGACTACGGCGCCGTACGAGCAGTACTTC
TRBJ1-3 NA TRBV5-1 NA CASSLGSVRFSGNTIYF TGCGCCAGCAGCTTGGGATCGGTACGGTTCTCTGGAAACACCATATATTTT
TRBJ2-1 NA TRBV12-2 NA CASRLFGYYYNEQFF TGTGCAAGTCGCTTATTCGGCTACTACTACAATGAGCAGTTCTTC
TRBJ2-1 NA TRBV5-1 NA CASRSASWEDEQFF TGCGCCAGCAGGTCGGCTAGCTGGGAGGATGAGCAGTTCTTC
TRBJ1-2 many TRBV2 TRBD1 CASRLTGANYGYTF TGTGCCAGCAGACTGACAGGGGCCAACTATGGCTACACCTTC
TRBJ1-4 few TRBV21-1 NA CASSKSCGQPPTNEKLFF TGTGCCAGCAGCAAATCGTGTGGACAGCCCCCAACTAATGAAAAACTGTTTTTT
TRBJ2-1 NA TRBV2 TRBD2 CARGTSGGVSEQFF TGTGCCAGGGGGACTAGCGGGGGGGTGAGTGAGCAGTTCTTC
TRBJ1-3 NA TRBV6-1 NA CASMTYRGNTIYF TGTGCCAGCATGACTTACAGGGGAAACACCATATATTTT
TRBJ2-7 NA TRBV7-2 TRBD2 CASSLGLAGASNYEQYF TGTGCCAGCAGCTTGGGACTAGCGGGAGCTTCCAACTACGAGCAGTACTTC
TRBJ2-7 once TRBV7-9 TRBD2 CASSLARLREGEQYF TGTGCCAGCAGCTTAGCGCGGTTGCGGGAGGGCGAGCAGTACTTC
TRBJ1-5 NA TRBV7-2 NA CASSLGSDSNQPQHF TGTGCCAGCAGCTTAGGCAGTGATAGCAATCAGCCCCAGCATTTT
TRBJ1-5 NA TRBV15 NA CATSARRQEHNQPQHF TGTGCCACCAGCGCTCGAAGACAGGAACACAATCAGCCCCAGCATTTT
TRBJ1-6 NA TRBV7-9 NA CASSRRPGHSPLHF TGTGCCAGCAGCCGACGCCCCGGACACTCACCCCTCCACTTT
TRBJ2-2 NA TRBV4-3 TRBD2 CASSQDSGSSFTGELFF TGCGCCAGCAGCCAAGATAGCGGGAGTTCCTTCACCGGGGAGCTGTTTTTT
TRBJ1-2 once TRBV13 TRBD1 CASSLEQGADGYTF TGTGCCAGCAGCTTAGAACAGGGGGCAGATGGCTACACCTTC
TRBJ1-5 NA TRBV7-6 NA CASSLRLGARQPQHF TGTGCCAGCAGCTTAAGGTTGGGGGCGCGTCAGCCCCAGCATTTT
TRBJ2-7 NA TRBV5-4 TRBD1 CASSLVDRGTNEQYF TGTGCCAGCAGCTTGGTGGACAGGGGTACCAACGAGCAGTACTTC
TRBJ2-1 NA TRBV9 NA CASSQGGSSYNEQFF TGTGCCAGCAGCCAGGGCGGTAGCTCCTACAATGAGCAGTTCTTC
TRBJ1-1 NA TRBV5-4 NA CASSFDSMMNTEAFF TGTGCCAGCAGCTTTGACAGTATGATGAACACTGAAGCTTTCTTT
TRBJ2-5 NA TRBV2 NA CASRQGSETQYF TGTGCCAGCAGACAGGGAAGCGAGACCCAGTACTTC
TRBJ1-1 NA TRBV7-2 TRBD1 CASSRDRANTEAFF TGTGCCAGCAGCCGCGACAGGGCGAACACTGAAGCTTTCTTT
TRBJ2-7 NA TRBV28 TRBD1 CASSLGTGGVPYEQYF TGTGCCAGCAGTTTAGGGACAGGGGGCGTTCCCTACGAGCAGTACTTC
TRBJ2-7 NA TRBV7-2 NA CASSLWEEQYF TGTGCCAGCAGTCTATGGGAGGAGCAGTACTTC
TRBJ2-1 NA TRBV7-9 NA CASSFQGMHGFF TGTGCCAGCAGCTTCCAGGGGATGCATGGATTCTTC